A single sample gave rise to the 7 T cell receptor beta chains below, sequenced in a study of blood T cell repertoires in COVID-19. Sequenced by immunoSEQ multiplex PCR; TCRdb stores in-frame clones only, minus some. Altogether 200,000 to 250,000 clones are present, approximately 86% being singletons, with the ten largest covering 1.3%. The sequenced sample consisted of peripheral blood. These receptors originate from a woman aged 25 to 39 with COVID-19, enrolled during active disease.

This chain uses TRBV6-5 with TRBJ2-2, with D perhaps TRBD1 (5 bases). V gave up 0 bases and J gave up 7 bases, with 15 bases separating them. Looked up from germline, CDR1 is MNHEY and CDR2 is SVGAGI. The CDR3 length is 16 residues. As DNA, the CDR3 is TGTGCCAGCAGTTACTCAAGCCAGGGTCAGGACGGGGAGCTGTTTTTT. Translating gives CASSYSSQGQDGELFF.

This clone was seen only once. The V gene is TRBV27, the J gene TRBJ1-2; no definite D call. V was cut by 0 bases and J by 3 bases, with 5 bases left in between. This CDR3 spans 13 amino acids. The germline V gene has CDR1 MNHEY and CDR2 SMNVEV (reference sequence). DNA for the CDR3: TGTGCCAGCAGTTTATCCCCCGACTATGGCTACACCTTC. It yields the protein CASSLSPDYGYTF.

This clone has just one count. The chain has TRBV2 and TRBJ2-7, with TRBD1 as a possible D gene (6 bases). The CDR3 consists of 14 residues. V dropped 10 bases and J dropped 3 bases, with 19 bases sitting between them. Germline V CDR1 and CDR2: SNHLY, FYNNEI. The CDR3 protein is CAMLAGGRGYEQYF. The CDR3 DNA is TGTGCCATGCTGGCCGGAGGCAGGGGCTACGAGCAGTACTTC.

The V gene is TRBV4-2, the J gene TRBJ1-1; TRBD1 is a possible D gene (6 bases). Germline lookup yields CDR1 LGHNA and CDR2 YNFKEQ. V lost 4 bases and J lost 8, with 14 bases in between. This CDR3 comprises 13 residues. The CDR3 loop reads CASSPRGGREAFF. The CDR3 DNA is TGTGCCAGCAGCCCAAGGGGGGGAAGGGAAGCTTTCTTT.

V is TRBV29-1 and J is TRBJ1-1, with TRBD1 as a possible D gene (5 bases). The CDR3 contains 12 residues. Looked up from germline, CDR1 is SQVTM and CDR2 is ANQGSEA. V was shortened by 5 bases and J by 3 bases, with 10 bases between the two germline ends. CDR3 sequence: CSVTGGHTEAFF. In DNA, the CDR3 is TGCAGCGTTACCGGGGGTCACACTGAAGCTTTCTTT.

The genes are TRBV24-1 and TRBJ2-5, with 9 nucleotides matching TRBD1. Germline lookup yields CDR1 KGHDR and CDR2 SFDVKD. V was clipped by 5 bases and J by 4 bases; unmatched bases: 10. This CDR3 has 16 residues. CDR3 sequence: CATSADRGMKRETQYF. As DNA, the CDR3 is TGTGCCACCAGTGCCGACAGGGGGATGAAAAGAGAGACCCAGTACTTC.

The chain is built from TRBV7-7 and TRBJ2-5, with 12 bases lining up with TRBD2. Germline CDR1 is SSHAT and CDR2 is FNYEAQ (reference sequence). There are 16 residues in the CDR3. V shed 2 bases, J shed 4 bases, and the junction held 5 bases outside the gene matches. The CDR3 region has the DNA TGTGCCAGCAGCTTAAGCCTAGCGGGAGGGTCAGAGACCCAGTACTTC. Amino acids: CASSLSLAGGSETQYF.